The entry below gives a single TCR beta chain sequence along with its context. Its cognate antigen is unknown. Profiling relied on immunoSEQ multiplex PCR, and the TCRdb table lists in-frame clones only, not all of them. This sample yields 110,000 or so clones, of which around 90% are seen a single time; roughly 0.75% belongs to the top ten. This specimen belongs to a study of siplizumab effects on memory and regulatory T cells. The study's findings and limits: To unstimulated subsets, only a minor fraction of alloreactive clones could be mapped. With siplizumab, Treg-derived clones averaged around 70% of mappable alloreactive CD4+ clones, versus 26.9% in controls.

The ends were cut back, 0 bases at V and 5 bases at J, with 6 bases in the middle. Per germline, CDR1 ENHRY and CDR2 SYGVKD. The CDR3 has 13 amino acids. This sequence joins TRBV10-3 and TRBJ2-3; D is unresolved. This receptor was obtained from a human donor in good health. The sample comprised Tregs sorted from blood. CDR3 nucleotides: TGTGCCATCAGTGAGTCGAAGGGAGATACGCAGTATTTT. Protein: CAISESKGDTQYF.